The rows below give T cell receptor beta chains drawn from one sample of a study of CD8+ T cells in alopecia areata. The table came from immunoSEQ multiplex PCR; TCRdb's copy has only in-frame clones and leaves some out. The sample lists tens of thousands of clones; 25% to 30% were seen once. The specimen was CD8+ T cells sorted from blood, collected at week 4, from a patient treated with tofacitinib. Receptor source: a human donor with alopecia areata. The CDR3 runs from the conserved cysteine through the conserved F or W. Fields, in order: clone size, J gene, V gene, D gene, CDR3 DNA, CDR3 protein. A D gene is named only where the DNA matches it firmly. The listing skips clone size in some rows; elsewhere it reads once, few, many or a size class.

abundance: .; j_gene: TRBJ1-1; v_gene: TRBV29-1; d_gene: TRBD1; CDR3nt: TGCAGCGCCGCAGGGGGCACTGAAGCTTTCTTT; CDR3aa: CSAAGGTEAFF
abundance: few; j_gene: TRBJ1-2; v_gene: TRBV29-1; d_gene: .; CDR3nt: TGCAGCGTTGATGGCAAGGGCCTTAACTATGGCTACACCTTC; CDR3aa: CSVDGKGLNYGYTF
abundance: .; j_gene: TRBJ2-7; v_gene: TRBV29-1; d_gene: TRBD1; CDR3nt: TGCAGCGTTGAAGATCCCCGAGCAGGGGGATTCTACGAGCAGTACTTC; CDR3aa: CSVEDPRAGGFYEQYF
abundance: .; j_gene: TRBJ2-1; v_gene: TRBV29-1; d_gene: .; CDR3nt: TGCAGTCAACAAGGAGGCGCCCTTCGCAATGAGCAGTTCTTC; CDR3aa: CSQQGGALRNEQFF
abundance: few; j_gene: TRBJ2-7; v_gene: TRBV2; d_gene: .; CDR3nt: TGTGCCAGCATCAGGGACTCCTACGAGCAGTACTTC; CDR3aa: CASIRDSYEQYF
abundance: few; j_gene: TRBJ2-6; v_gene: TRBV5-1; d_gene: .; CDR3nt: TGCGCCAGCAGCTTGACCGGGGCCAACGTCCTGACTTTC; CDR3aa: CASSLTGANVLTF
abundance: .; j_gene: TRBJ2-1; v_gene: TRBV5-1; d_gene: .; CDR3nt: TGCGCCAGCAGCTTCTCTGGAAATGAGCAGTTCTTC; CDR3aa: CASSFSGNEQFF
abundance: .; j_gene: TRBJ1-2; v_gene: TRBV7-2; d_gene: .; CDR3nt: TGTGCCAGCAGCTTGACTCACTATGGCTACACCTTC; CDR3aa: CASSLTHYGYTF
abundance: few; j_gene: TRBJ2-3; v_gene: TRBV29-1; d_gene: .; CDR3nt: TGCAGCGCCCCGACAGGGAGGGGCACAGATACGCAGTATTTT; CDR3aa: CSAPTGRGTDTQYF
abundance: .; j_gene: TRBJ1-5; v_gene: TRBV6-5; d_gene: TRBD1; CDR3nt: TGTGCCAGCAGTCCAGGGGGACCGGGCAATCAGCCCCAGCATTTT; CDR3aa: CASSPGGPGNQPQHF
abundance: .; j_gene: TRBJ1-2; v_gene: TRBV29-1; d_gene: .; CDR3nt: TGCAGCGCCCGGGACCCCGAACACTATGGCTACACCTTC; CDR3aa: CSARDPEHYGYTF
abundance: few; j_gene: TRBJ2-1; v_gene: TRBV29-1; d_gene: TRBD1; CDR3nt: TGCAGCGCCTGGGACAGGGCCAGGATCTTC; CDR3aa: CSAWDRARIF
abundance: .; j_gene: TRBJ1-5; v_gene: TRBV30; d_gene: .; CDR3nt: TGTGCCTGGAGTGTACCCAACCAGTCTGGCAATCAGCCCCAGCATTTT; CDR3aa: CAWSVPNQSGNQPQHF
abundance: few; j_gene: TRBJ2-7; v_gene: TRBV29-1; d_gene: TRBD2; CDR3nt: TGCAGCGTTGAGGGCGGGAGAGCCCCCACCTACGAGCAGTACTTC; CDR3aa: CSVEGGRAPTYEQYF
abundance: .; j_gene: TRBJ2-1; v_gene: TRBV15; d_gene: .; CDR3nt: TGTGCCACCAGCAGAGACCCGGCCCAGCCTGAGCAGTTCTTC; CDR3aa: CATSRDPAQPEQFF
abundance: few; j_gene: TRBJ2-6; v_gene: TRBV9; d_gene: .; CDR3nt: TGTGCCAGCAGCCACGGGACACAGTTTGATAAGGCCAACGTCCTGACTTTC; CDR3aa: CASSHGTQFDKANVLTF
abundance: .; j_gene: TRBJ2-7; v_gene: TRBV2; d_gene: .; CDR3nt: TGTGCCAGCAGTGAAATAGGCGGAAGCTCCTACGAGCAGTACTTC; CDR3aa: CASSEIGGSSYEQYF
abundance: .; j_gene: TRBJ1-1; v_gene: TRBV29-1; d_gene: .; CDR3nt: TGCAGCGTTGCAGTTGCGATTAACACTGAAGCTTTCTTT; CDR3aa: CSVAVAINTEAFF
abundance: .; j_gene: TRBJ2-7; v_gene: TRBV7-8; d_gene: .; CDR3nt: TGTGCCAGCAGGTCAGGATACGAGCAGTACTTC; CDR3aa: CASRSGYEQYF
abundance: .; j_gene: TRBJ1-2; v_gene: TRBV29-1; d_gene: .; CDR3nt: TGCAGCGTCGCGATGGATGGCTACACCTTC; CDR3aa: CSVAMDGYTF
abundance: few; j_gene: TRBJ1-1; v_gene: TRBV29-1; d_gene: .; CDR3nt: TGCAGCGTTGGGGACCTTGAAGCTTTCTTT; CDR3aa: CSVGDLEAFF
abundance: .; j_gene: TRBJ2-7; v_gene: TRBV2; d_gene: .; CDR3nt: TGTGCCGGACTCGCGGGGTCCTACGAGCAGTACTTC; CDR3aa: CAGLAGSYEQYF
abundance: few; j_gene: TRBJ2-7; v_gene: TRBV29-1; d_gene: .; CDR3nt: TGCAGCGTTGACGAGGCCGGGGACGAGCAGTACTTC; CDR3aa: CSVDEAGDEQYF
abundance: few; j_gene: TRBJ2-7; v_gene: TRBV5-1; d_gene: .; CDR3nt: TGCGCCAGCAGCTTGGCCTACACTTCCTACGAGCAGTACTTC; CDR3aa: CASSLAYTSYEQYF
abundance: .; j_gene: TRBJ2-1; v_gene: TRBV4-1; d_gene: .; CDR3nt: TGCGCCAGCAGCCGAGAACAATCCTACAATGAGCAGTTCTTC; CDR3aa: CASSREQSYNEQFF
abundance: .; j_gene: TRBJ2-1; v_gene: TRBV27; d_gene: TRBD2; CDR3nt: TGTGCCAGCAGTTTTACTAGCGGGAGGGCGATAGTTATGATCTTC; CDR3aa: CASSFTSGRAIVMIF
abundance: few; j_gene: TRBJ2-1; v_gene: TRBV9; d_gene: .; CDR3nt: TGTGCCAGCAGCGTTGACAGCTCCTACAATGAGCAGTTCTTC; CDR3aa: CASSVDSSYNEQFF
abundance: .; j_gene: TRBJ2-1; v_gene: TRBV29-1; d_gene: TRBD2; CDR3nt: TGCAGCGTCGCCTTTACGACTAGCGGGAGTGTAGTGCAGTTCTTC; CDR3aa: CSVAFTTSGSVVQFF
abundance: .; j_gene: TRBJ2-7; v_gene: TRBV25-1; d_gene: .; CDR3nt: TGTGCCAGCAGTGAACGCCCGGGGAGCTCCTACGAGCAGTACTTC; CDR3aa: CASSERPGSSYEQYF
abundance: .; j_gene: TRBJ2-4; v_gene: TRBV5-1; d_gene: .; CDR3nt: TGCGCCAGCAGCTTCAGGGGCGAGGACAAAAACATTCAGTACTTC; CDR3aa: CASSFRGEDKNIQYF
abundance: .; j_gene: TRBJ1-4; v_gene: TRBV29-1; d_gene: TRBD1; CDR3nt: TGCAGCGTCGGGGGAAGAGGGGGCAATGAAAAACTGTTTTTT; CDR3aa: CSVGGRGGNEKLFF
abundance: few; j_gene: TRBJ1-2; v_gene: TRBV25-1; d_gene: .; CDR3nt: TGTGCCAGCAGCTTTTCCTATGGCTACACCTTC; CDR3aa: CASSFSYGYTF
abundance: .; j_gene: TRBJ2-5; v_gene: TRBV29-1; d_gene: .; CDR3nt: TGCAGCGTTGAGAAAGGCTTGGAGACCCAGTACTTC; CDR3aa: CSVEKGLETQYF
abundance: few; j_gene: TRBJ2-6; v_gene: TRBV29-1; d_gene: .; CDR3nt: TGCAGCGTTGAGCGCCAGAGGTCCTCTGGGGCCAACGTCCTGACTTTC; CDR3aa: CSVERQRSSGANVLTF
abundance: .; j_gene: TRBJ1-5; v_gene: TRBV2; d_gene: .; CDR3nt: TGTGCCAGCAGTGAGGAGGTCAACAGGCAGCCCCAGCATTTT; CDR3aa: CASSEEVNRQPQHF
abundance: few; j_gene: TRBJ2-5; v_gene: TRBV29-1; d_gene: .; CDR3nt: TGCAGCGTTGATGGGGGGCCGAGAGAGACCCAGTACTTC; CDR3aa: CSVDGGPRETQYF
abundance: .; j_gene: TRBJ2-1; v_gene: TRBV29-1; d_gene: .; CDR3nt: TGCAGCGTCCCCCATCTGGGCCTCTACAATGAGCAGTTCTTC; CDR3aa: CSVPHLGLYNEQFF
abundance: .; j_gene: TRBJ2-5; v_gene: TRBV29-1; d_gene: TRBD1; CDR3nt: TGCAGCGTTGAAAACAGGGGAGTCCAAGAGACCCAGTACTTC; CDR3aa: CSVENRGVQETQYF
abundance: .; j_gene: TRBJ2-7; v_gene: TRBV4-1; d_gene: .; CDR3nt: TGCGCCAGCAGCCAAGACTCTCGAGGACAGTCCTACGAGCAGTACTTC; CDR3aa: CASSQDSRGQSYEQYF
abundance: few; j_gene: TRBJ2-3; v_gene: TRBV29-1; d_gene: TRBD2; CDR3nt: TGCAGCGCCGACGGACTAGGGCGGGAGTATGTAGATACGCAGTATTTT; CDR3aa: CSADGLGREYVDTQYF
abundance: medium-sized; j_gene: TRBJ2-2; v_gene: TRBV9; d_gene: TRBD2; CDR3nt: TGTGCCAGCAGCGTAGCTCCCGCGGGAGGGCGGACCGGGGAGCTGTTTTTT; CDR3aa: CASSVAPAGGRTGELFF
abundance: .; j_gene: TRBJ2-1; v_gene: TRBV5-1; d_gene: TRBD2; CDR3nt: TGCGCCAGCAGCTCGCCCCGGACTAGCGGAAAAACGAGCTCCTACAATGAGCAGTTCTTC; CDR3aa: CASSSPRTSGKTSSYNEQFF
abundance: few; j_gene: TRBJ2-7; v_gene: TRBV29-1; d_gene: TRBD2; CDR3nt: TGCAGCGTGGGTGGACTAGCGGGCACCTCCTACGAGCAGTACTTC; CDR3aa: CSVGGLAGTSYEQYF